The 30 T cell receptor beta chains given below trace back to one sample, sequenced in a study of control samples from healthy donors and cancer patients. Repertoires were generated with immunoSEQ multiplex PCR, while TCRdb's copy carries only in-frame clones and drops some. The table shows under 70,000 clones, with 90% occurring only once. The sequencing sample was made of PBMCs. The receptors stem from a woman aged 50 to 60 with colorectal cancer.

Turning to this clone: The final CDR3 position lacks the conserved phenylalanine or tryptophan, pointing to a likely read error. It is unclear where the CDR3 begins or ends on the DNA, so no DNA is shown, and the CDR3 is as TCRdb lists it. J is TRBJ1-2 and V is TRBV21-1. TRBV21-1 is labeled a pseudogene. The CDR3 is made up of 12 amino acids, end residues included. This CDR3 reads CASSDPLQNGSR.

V gene TRBV4-1 combines with J gene TRBJ1-1, with 10 bases lining up with TRBD1. The CDR3 length is 16 residues. Germline trimming cut 2 bases from V and 5 bases from J; bases unmatched to any gene: 8. Germline V gene lookup returns CDR1 MGHRA and CDR2 YSYEKL. This CDR3 reads CASSQHRDRGWTEAFF. In DNA, the CDR3 is TGCGCCAGCAGCCAACACCGGGACAGGGGTTGGACTGAAGCTTTCTTT.

The chain combines TRBV18 with TRBJ2-1; TRBD2 aligns across 9 bases. CDR3 length: 15 residues. CDR1 KGHSH and CDR2 LQKENI come from the germline V gene. V gave up 3 bases and J gave up 10 bases; unmatched junction bases: 10. The chain's CDR3 is CASSPGSGRGGEQFF. The CDR3 DNA sequence: TGTGCCAGCTCACCGGGTAGCGGGAGAGGTGGGGAGCAGTTCTTC.

This chain connects TRBV5-1 to TRBJ2-5, with TRBD2 as a possible D gene (6 bases). This CDR3 has 13 residues. The germline V gene encodes CDR1 SGHRS and CDR2 YFSETQ. V lost 4 bases to trimming and J lost 4 bases, with 11 bases between them. The DNA of the CDR3 is TGCGCCAGCAGCACGGACTATTCAGAGACCCAGTACTTC. Amino acid sequence: CASSTDYSETQYF. The variable domain in full, with the rest retrieved from reference TRBV5-1 and TRBJ2-5, is KAGVTQTPRYLIKTRGQQVTLSCSPISGHRSVSWYQQTPGQGLQFLFEYFSETQRNKGNFPGRFSGRQFSNSRSEMNVSTLELGDSALYLCASSTDYSETQYFGPGTRLLVL.

V and J are TRBV10-3 and TRBJ1-2; D not resolved. CDR1 and CDR2 from the germline V gene are ENHRY and SYGVKD. The CDR3 contains 13 residues. Trimming took 4 bases from V and 4 from J, leaving 10 bases between them. The CDR3 here is CAISGGLIYGYTF. CDR3 bases: TGTGCCATCAGTGGGGGTCTCATCTATGGCTACACCTTC.

The chain carries TRBV6-5 and TRBJ1-4; D call uncertain. This CDR3 has 15 residues. The germline V gene has CDR1 MNHEY and CDR2 SVGAGI. The V gene lost 0 bases and the J gene lost 4 bases, with 9 bases spanning the gap. This CDR3 reads CASSYSGESNEKLFF. CDR3 DNA sequence: TGTGCCAGCAGTTACTCGGGTGAAAGTAATGAAAAACTGTTTTTT.

This sequence joins TRBV5-1 and TRBJ2-1; D is unclear. The germline V gene has CDR1 SGHRS and CDR2 YFSETQ. The CDR3 totals 13 residues. Between the trimmed V and J ends, which lost 0 bases and 5 bases, there was a span of 6 bases. CDR3 loop: CASSLDQNNEQFF. CDR3 bases: TGCGCCAGCAGCTTGGATCAAAACAATGAGCAGTTCTTC.

The gene calls are TRBV15 and TRBJ2-5, with D possibly matching TRBD1 (6 bases). The CDR3 runs 14 residues. The V and J ends lost 1 base and 3 bases respectively, with 9 bases between them. Per the germline V gene, CDR1 is LNHNV and CDR2 is YYDKDF (reference sequence). The CDR3 coding sequence is TGTGCCACCAGCAGAGCCGAGGGGGAAGAGACCCAGTACTTC. Its protein is CATSRAEGEETQYF.

V usage is TRBV5-4 and J usage is TRBJ1-2, with a tentative D call TRBD1 (5 bases). Germline V gene lookup returns CDR1 SGHNT and CDR2 YYREEE (reference sequence). CDR3 length equals 14 residues. V was cut by 2 bases and J by 4 bases, with 12 bases left in between. The CDR3 here is CASSLQGAIYGYTF. The DNA for the CDR3 is TGTGCCAGCAGCTTACAAGGGGCGATCTATGGCTACACCTTC. Full variable domain (rest looked up from reference TRBV5-4 and TRBJ1-2): ETGVTQSPTHLIKTRGQQVTLRCSSQSGHNTVSWYQQALGQGPQFIFQYYREEENGRGNFPPRFSGLQFPNYSSELNVNALELDDSALYLCASSLQGAIYGYTFGSGTRLTVV.

V and J are TRBV7-9 and TRBJ2-4, with 9 bases fitting TRBD1. The V segment lost 5 bases and the J segment 6 bases; nucleotides outside the gene matches: 11. This CDR3 comprises 16 residues. CDR1 is SEHNR and CDR2 is FQNEAQ in the germline V gene (reference sequence). The CDR3 reads CASSLLRDRETNIQYF. Written as DNA, the CDR3 is TGTGCCAGCAGCCTCCTCCGGGACAGGGAGACAAACATTCAGTACTTC.

This chain connects TRBV11-2 to TRBJ2-7, with 7 nucleotides matching TRBD2. Germline V lookup: CDR1 SGHAT, CDR2 FQNNGV. Trimming took 5 bases from V and 3 from J; bases not matched to a gene: 19. The CDR3 contains 18 residues. CDR3 in DNA: TGTGCCAGCAGCCCCCCTAATTACGACGCGGGGGATCGCTACGAGCAGTACTTC. It specifies CASSPPNYDAGDRYEQYF.

The rearrangement uses TRBV10-3 and TRBJ2-1; a possible D gene is TRBD2 (6 bases). V was cut by 7 bases and J by 0 bases, with 13 bases left in between. Germline V gene lookup returns CDR1 ENHRY and CDR2 SYGVKD. The CDR3 consists of 15 residues. Here the CDR3 reads CAINEAGRSYNEQFF. The CDR3 DNA is TGTGCCATCAACGAAGCGGGCCGCTCCTACAATGAGCAGTTCTTC.

V gene TRBV9 combines with J gene TRBJ1-2; 10 nucleotides match TRBD1. Germline V lookup: CDR1 SGDLS, CDR2 YYNGEE. The CDR3 runs 15 residues. Unmatched junction bases numbered 9, after V lost 7 bases and J lost 3 bases. CDR3 DNA: TGTGCCAGCCGCCCGGGACAGGGGAATTACTATGGCTACACCTTC. Its translation is CASRPGQGNYYGYTF.

This sequence joins TRBV19 and TRBJ2-7, with D tentatively TRBD2 (5 bases). The V gene's germline CDR1 is LNHDA and CDR2 SQIVND (reference sequence). The CDR3 totals 13 residues. Trimming cost V 4 bases and J 3 bases, with 10 bases left between them. The DNA of the CDR3 is TGTGCCAGTAGTACGATAACTAGCTACGAGCAGTACTTC. Translation: CASSTITSYEQYF.

V is TRBV30 and J is TRBJ2-7; D might be TRBD1 or TRBD2, each matching 5 bases. The CDR3 spans 15 residues. With 3 bases removed from V and 0 bases from J, the gap between germline ends came to 15 bases. The germline V gene has CDR1 GTSNPN and CDR2 SVGIG (reference sequence). In DNA, the CDR3 is TGTGCCTGGAGGGCCGGGACCCAAAGCTCCTACGAGCAGTACTTC. This gives the protein CAWRAGTQSSYEQYF.

The chain is built from TRBV10-1 and TRBJ2-2; TRBD2 might be the D (6 bases). V was cut by 10 bases and J by 5 bases, with 14 bases left in between. Germline V gene sequence: CDR1 WNHNN, CDR2 SYGVQD (reference sequence). The CDR3 runs 13 residues. CDR3 nucleotides: TGCGCCACCTCTCCCGGAGGGACCGGGGAGCTGTTTTTT. This gives the protein CATSPGGTGELFF.

This clone has only a few counts. The chain uses TRBV19 and TRBJ2-1, with D hard to call. Trimming shortened V by 1 base and J by 8 bases, and 9 bases separated the two germline ends. The CDR3 has 13 residues. Germline values: CDR1 LNHDA, CDR2 SQIVND (reference sequence). DNA of the CDR3: TGTGCCAGTAGTATAGGCGGAGAGGATGAGCAGTTCTTC. Its translation: CASSIGGEDEQFF. Supplemented by reference TRBV19 and TRBJ2-1, the full variable domain reads DGGITQSPKYLFRKEGQNVTLSCEQNLNHDAMYWYRQDPGQGLRLIYYSQIVNDFQKGDIAEGYSVSREKKESFPLTVTSAQKNPTAFYLCASSIGGEDEQFFGPGTRLTVL.

The gene calls are TRBV3-1 (or the pseudogene TRBV3-2) and TRBJ2-2; D not resolved. Trimming removed 1 base at V and 7 bases at J, with 7 bases between. CDR1 is LGHDT, CDR2 YNNKEL, per germline (reference sequence). The CDR3 extends over 13 amino acids. Written as DNA, the CDR3 is TGTGCCAGCAGCCAAGGGGGTGGCGGGGAGCTGTTTTTT. Protein product: CASSQGGGGELFF.

This chain uses TRBV10-3 with TRBJ2-7, with D perhaps TRBD1 or TRBD2 (5 bases each). CDR1 is ENHRY, CDR2 SYGVKD, per germline. V was trimmed by 4 bases and J by 2 bases, leaving 15 bases between them. The length of the CDR3 is 15 residues. This CDR3 reads CAISGDRDGTYEQYF. CDR3 DNA sequence: TGTGCCATCAGTGGTGACCGGGACGGTACCTACGAGCAGTACTTC.

Here the CDR3 reads CASSIRGDRIYGYTF. The CDR3 coding sequence is TGTGCCAGTAGTATAAGGGGGGACAGAATCTATGGCTACACCTTC. The chain employs TRBV19 and TRBJ1-2, with 7 bases identical to TRBD1. The V segment lost 2 bases and the J segment 4 bases; nucleotides outside the gene matches: 7. Germline V gene data show CDR1 as LNHDA and CDR2 as SQIVND (reference sequence). This CDR3 is 15 amino acids long.

The chain combines TRBV11-2 with TRBJ1-1; D unclear. Looked up from germline, CDR1 is SGHAT and CDR2 is FQNNGV. V lost 2 bases, J lost 1 base, and 5 bases lay in between. This CDR3 spans 13 amino acids. The DNA of the CDR3 is TGTGCCAGCAGCTTAAAAGGGAACACTGAAGCTTTCTTT. The encoded protein is CASSLKGNTEAFF.

The chain recombines TRBV14 with TRBJ1-4; 8 bases line up with TRBD1. The length of the CDR3 is 14 residues. J was trimmed by 11 bases and V by 2 bases; bases with no gene match: 7. Looked up from germline, CDR1 is SGHDN and CDR2 is FVKESK. The CDR3 region is CASSQFAGGWKLFF. CDR3 coding DNA: TGTGCCAGCAGCCAATTTGCAGGGGGCTGGAAACTGTTTTTT.

The genes are TRBV30 and TRBJ1-3; D gene ambiguous. Per the germline V gene, CDR1 is GTSNPN and CDR2 is SVGIG (reference sequence). Trimming stripped 1 base from V and 2 bases from J, with 9 bases between. There are 14 residues in the CDR3. In DNA form, the CDR3 reads TGTGCCTGGAGTGGGGAGACTACTGGAAACACCATATATTTT. This codes for CAWSGETTGNTIYF.

The chain uses TRBV6-5 and TRBJ2-7; D remains unclear. In germline, CDR1 is MNHEY, CDR2 SVGAGI. The CDR3 length is 11 residues. Trimming took 8 bases from V and 3 from J, leaving 8 bases between them. CDR3 in DNA: TGTGCCAGCCTGGCGCACTACGAGCAGTACTTC. Protein: CASLAHYEQYF.

As regards this clone: Other DNA sequences in this sample translate to the same CDR3. This rearrangement joins TRBV6-5 to TRBJ1-5; D is unclear. V gave up 6 bases and J gave up 0 bases, with 12 bases separating them. CDR3 length: 15 amino acids. CDR1 and CDR2 from the germline V gene are MNHEY and SVGAGI. CDR3 in amino acids: CASSRDPSSNQPQHF. In DNA, the CDR3 is TGTGCCAGCAGCCGGGATCCTTCTAGCAATCAGCCCCAGCATTTT.

This clone was found a few times. This chain uses TRBV15 with TRBJ1-1, with D possibly matching TRBD1 (6 bases). Trimming took off 5 bases at V and 4 bases at J, with 17 bases between the two ends. The CDR3 is made up of 15 amino acids. Per germline, CDR1 LNHNV and CDR2 YYDKDF (reference sequence). The CDR3 sequence: CATSPGGAGSTEAFF. In nucleotides, the CDR3 is TGTGCCACCAGCCCCGGGGGGGCGGGAAGCACTGAAGCTTTCTTT. The entire variable domain, with the rest obtained from reference TRBV15 and TRBJ1-1, is as follows: DAMVIQNPRYQVTQFGKPVTLSCSQTLNHNVMYWYQQKSSQAPKLLFHYYDKDFNNEADTPDNFQSRRPNTSFCFLDIRSPGLGDTAMYLCATSPGGAGSTEAFFGQGTRLTVV.

The rearrangement uses TRBV2 and TRBJ1-6; D is undetermined. The CDR3 covers 13 residues. Germline V gene data show CDR1 as SNHLY and CDR2 as FYNNEI. Trimming shortened V by 4 bases and J by 10 bases, and 11 bases separated the two germline ends. The CDR3 nucleotides read TGTGCCAGCAGTGGAGCAGGTGGCTCACCCCTCCACTTT. Encoded protein: CASSGAGGSPLHF.

This clone was observed a single time. The chain is built from TRBV9 and TRBJ1-2, with TRBD1 matching 7 bases. From germline, CDR1 is SGDLS and CDR2 YYNGEE. V trimming: 0 bases; J trimming: 5 bases; junction bases outside the gene matches: 4. This CDR3 has 14 amino acids. The CDR3 bases are TGTGCCAGCAGCGTAGAGGGACAGCCTTATGGCTACACCTTC. Amino acids: CASSVEGQPYGYTF.

The V and J genes are TRBV19 and TRBJ2-6; D is possibly TRBD2 (6 bases). Germline loops: CDR1 LNHDA, CDR2 SQIVND (reference sequence). This CDR3 contains 15 residues. V gave up 2 bases and J gave up 3 bases, with 8 bases separating them. The CDR3 sequence: CASSIWGGGANVLTF. The CDR3 bases are TGTGCCAGTAGTATATGGGGAGGTGGGGCCAACGTCCTGACTTTC.

V usage is TRBV18 and J usage is TRBJ1-3, with 8 positions matching TRBD1. Germline CDR1 is KGHSH and CDR2 is LQKENI. V lost 3 bases, J lost 0 bases, and 10 bases stayed unmatched. This CDR3 is built from 18 residues. The CDR3 is CASSPTPGQGGSGNTIYF. Written as DNA, the CDR3 is TGTGCCAGCTCACCCACCCCCGGACAGGGCGGCTCTGGAAACACCATATATTTT.